This TCR beta chain derives from a study of T cell repertoires in cytomegalovirus infection. Study summary: Evidence of both CMV infection and a matching HLA type came from public TCR beta signatures. Study-wide results and caveats: Totalled public TCR beta family frequency picked out people who carried CMV plus the relevant HLA.

Germline V gene lookup returns CDR1 SGHTA and CDR2 FQGNSA. With 5 bases removed from V and 1 base from J, the gap between germline ends came to 14 bases. The CDR3 runs 15 residues. TCRdb processed the reads anew with MiXCR; each CDR3 protein has one entry. The sample has fewer than 250,000 distinct CDR3 sequences, about 12% seen once. Many counts were recorded for this clonotype. Its specificity is not known. This chain connects TRBV7-2 to TRBJ1-1; D not certain. The sequenced sample consisted of PBMCs. This TCR came from a human donor in good health (CMV status not recorded). Some clones in this sample may be carry-over from other donors' samples. This CDR3 is CASSARLLQNTEAFF. CDR3 bases: TGTGCCAGCAGCGCCCGACTCCTCCAGAACACTGAAGCTTTCTTT.